This T cell receptor (beta chain) was observed in a study of shared clonotypes between healthy human individuals (dated by TCRdb to 2018 to 2021). Regarding the research as a whole: A couple of women and a few men aged 18 to 49 years were included in the cohort. For each donor, CD4 naive and CD4 memory were each given three plates, CD8 naive was given two plates, and CD8 memory was given one plate. Blood TCR repertoires of 5 or 6 healthy adults were deeply sequenced to estimate repertoire size and the extent of clonotype sharing between individuals. Different laboratories and diverse techniques were used to prepare libraries and sequence TCR repertoires, to increase sequencing depth and limit assay-specific biases. Between about 0.8 and 9.5 billion PBMCs per donor were obtained by leukapheresis.

Using the deep immunoSEQ assay, TCR CDR3 regions were amplified from genomic DNA by multiplex PCR. Genomic DNA extracted from each cell subset was distributed evenly over all wells of several immunoSEQ 96-well plates, and each plate served as one replicate. For sorted subsets, about 220 ng of genomic DNA, equivalent to 25,000 to 35,000 T cell genomes, went into each replicate PCR. Purified libraries were measured with a Qubit 3.0 fluorometer, size-checked on a Bioanalyzer 2100, and measured again with the KAPA Library Quantification kit. Every immunoSEQ 96-well plate was sequenced on a dedicated single-read 150-cycle Illumina NextSeq 550 flow cell. In the authors' own workflow: Because the immunoSEQ output included only junctional sequences and no quality scores, the filtering could not be the same as the filtering used for full-length reads. Sequences were annotated with PyIR, a Python wrapper for IgBLAST v1.9, and V/J genes and CDR3 were assigned using IMGT germline references. Reads were filtered out if the reads had weak V/J assignments (E-value above 1e-6), no CDR3, stop codons, out-of-frame junctions, or ambiguous translated residues. V3J clonotypes were defined by identical inferred V gene, J gene, and CDR3 amino acid sequence. The percentage overlap between two repertoires was calculated by dividing the number of shared unique clonotypes by the size of the smaller repertoire. Richness of each repertoire was evaluated using RTK rarefaction, the Chao1 estimator, and Recon v2.1 estimates of unobserved clonotypes. For all TCRbeta clonotypes obtained by the gDNA method from a few donors, generation probabilities were computed with OLGA. As stored in TCRdb, this immuneACCESS dataset retains in-frame rearrangements with V and J assigned. A fraction of the clones does not appear; measured against another copy, unresolved V genes explain less than half of the discrepancy, and the remainder lacks a known reason. That table furnishes V, J and clone size, whereas the DNA furnished D and trimming. In this sample the table shows some 1.5 million clones, about 98% of which occur a single time. The ten largest account for roughly 0.45% of the sample.

Comments on this clone: Its antigen is not yet known. One base away there is no much larger clone; base qualities are not given.

Study-wide conclusions, independent of this receptor: Because the study included only a small number of donors, the genetic and exposure-history diversity represented was limited. Sampling was limited to blood, and TCR repertoires in tissue likely differ from TCR repertoires in blood. Pairwise subsampling indicated that sequencing depth was expected to affect the degree of clonotype sharing among donors. Compared with non-shared clonotypes, clonotypes shared by all four sorted-subset donors had higher generation probabilities. Incomplete sequencing was indicated by rarefaction of sorted-subset datasets, despite the large sequencing depth. Estimated clonotype richness was generally larger for naive than for memory subsets. Sharing across a few donors was observed for approximately 5% of naive CD4, 3.5% of naive CD8, 2% to 2.5% of memory CD4, and roughly 0.4% of memory CD8 clonotypes.

Healthy HIV-negative adults with no recently reported acute infections or vaccinations were included as donors. All donors were Caucasian adults living in Nashville, Tennessee, USA. CD4+ T cells were enriched by magnetic negative selection; naive cells were then positively selected on CD45RA, and the negative fraction formed the memory subset. Blood was collected by leukapheresis, and PBMCs were isolated by Ficoll-Histopaque density gradient centrifugation and then cryopreserved in liquid nitrogen vapor phase. Purity and quantity of every magnetically sorted T cell population were checked by analytical flow cytometry. From each sorted fraction, genomic DNA was isolated and quantified by UV absorbance on a Nanodrop 2000c. The receptor was isolated from a man between 25 and 39 years old in good health. Sequenced sample: naive CD4+ T cells sorted from blood. This sample's cell subset or site label indicates: CD45RA+ positively selected.

The DNA sequence is as follows: TGTGCCAGCAGCCACTCGTTGGGCGACACTGAAGCTTTCTTT. This translates into CASSHSLGDTEAFF. The chain is assembled from TRBV5-6 and TRBJ1-1; the D gene identity is not certain. V is reduced by 4 bases and J by 3 bases, leaving a spacing of 13 bases between them. The CDR3 sequence holds 14 residues, the cysteine and phenylalanine included. Kept here is only the CDR3 DNA, which spans 42 bases and is read in frame from base 1. Per the germline V gene, SGHDT is the CDR1 and YYEEEE is the CDR2.